This T cell receptor beta chain was observed in a study of blood T cell repertoires in COVID-19. Whole-study context: Samples representing acute and convalescent COVID-19 were sourced from the United States, Italy and Spain. PBMCs, B-cell-depleted T cells, or T cells were the source of the cDNA or gDNA that made up the material.

Original data processing: How many nucleated cells were present was estimated from reference gene primer amplification. The repertoire was sequenced with immunoSEQ multiplex PCR; TCRdb's copy has only in-frame clones and lacks some. The DNA gave D and trimming, while V, J and clone size come from that table. The table shows 150,000 to 200,000 clones, with 85% to 90% occurring only once. The ends were cut back, 4 bases at V and 3 bases at J, with 18 bases in the middle. The CDR3 sequence is 15 residues long. Germline CDR1 GTSNPN, CDR2 SVGIG (reference sequence). This clonotype was obtained from a woman aged 65 to 85 with acute or convalescent COVID-19. The V and J genes are TRBV30 and TRBJ1-1, with D maybe TRBD1 (5 bases). Sequencing was performed on peripheral blood. In DNA, the CDR3 is TGTGCCTGGACACGGCGGGGGGTTCGAGACACTGAAGCTTTCTTT. Translating it yields CAWTRRGVRDTEAFF.